This record looks at one T cell receptor (beta chain) sequence and its context. The CDR3 consists of 13 residues. Trimming stripped 2 bases from V and 3 bases from J, with 6 bases between. Germline values: CDR1 SGHAT, CDR2 FQNNGV. These data are taken from a study of blood T cell repertoires in COVID-19. TCRdb's copy holds only in-frame clones and misses some; the assay was immunoSEQ multiplex PCR. The table lists fewer than 200,000 clones, approximately 84% of them singletons. This chain joins TRBV11-2 and TRBJ2-3; no reliable D call. The sample consisted of peripheral blood. This sequence was found in a man aged 40-50 years who had recovered from COVID-19. The CDR3 coding sequence is TGTGCCAGCAGCTTATTAGTGACAGATACGCAGTATTTT. This codes for CASSLLVTDTQYF.